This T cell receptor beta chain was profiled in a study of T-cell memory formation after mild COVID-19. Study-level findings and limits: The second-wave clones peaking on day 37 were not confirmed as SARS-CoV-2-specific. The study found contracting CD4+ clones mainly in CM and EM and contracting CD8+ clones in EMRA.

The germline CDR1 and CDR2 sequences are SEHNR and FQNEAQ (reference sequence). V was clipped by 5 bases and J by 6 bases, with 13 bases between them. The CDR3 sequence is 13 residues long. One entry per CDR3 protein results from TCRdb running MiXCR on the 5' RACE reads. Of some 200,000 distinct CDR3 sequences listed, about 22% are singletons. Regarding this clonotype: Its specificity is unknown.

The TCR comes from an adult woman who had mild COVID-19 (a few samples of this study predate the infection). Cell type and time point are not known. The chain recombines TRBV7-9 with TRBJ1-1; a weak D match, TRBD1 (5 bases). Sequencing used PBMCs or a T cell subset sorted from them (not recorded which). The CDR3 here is CASSHPGLPEAFF. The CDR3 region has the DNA TGTGCCAGCAGCCATCCGGGACTGCCTGAAGCTTTCTTT.